A single sample gave rise to the 25 T cell receptor beta chains below, sequenced in a study of shared clonotypes between healthy human individuals. Produced via immunoSEQ multiplex PCR; TCRdb's table is partial and in-frame only. The sample includes approximately 2.1 million clones, 93% of them seen just once. The specimen sequenced was naive CD4+ T cells from PBMCs. Subset: CD45RA+ positively selected. These receptors all come from a man aged 18 to 30 in good health. Some clones in this sample may be carry-over from other donors' samples.

V gene TRBV2 combines with J gene TRBJ2-4; 7 bases are shared with TRBD2. The CDR3 is 15 amino acids. V shed 6 bases, J shed 9 bases, and the junction held 14 bases outside the gene matches. Germline values: CDR1 SNHLY, CDR2 FYNNEI. CDR3 coding DNA: TGTGCCAGCAGCCCATTGGGAGGGGAAGTTGGCATTCAGTACTTC. Residues: CASSPLGGEVGIQYF. The whole variable domain, remainder taken from reference TRBV2 and TRBJ2-4, is EPEVTQTPSHQVTQMGQEVILRCVPISNHLYFYWYRQILGQKVEFLVSFYNNEISEKSEIFDDQFSVERPDGSNFTLKIRSTKLEDSAMYFCASSPLGGEVGIQYFGAGTRLSVL.

The J gene is TRBJ2-1, the V gene TRBV19; TRBD2 matches 16 bases. V was clipped by 5 bases and J by 6 bases; unmatched bases: 13. This CDR3 contains 19 residues. Germline CDR1 LNHDA, CDR2 SQIVND (reference sequence). The CDR3 region is CASSPIGTSGRAYFNEQFF. CDR3 nucleotide sequence: TGTGCCAGTAGTCCTATCGGGACTAGCGGGAGGGCGTATTTCAATGAGCAGTTCTTC.

Concerning this clone itself: Different DNA sequences within this sample yield the same CDR3. The rearrangement links TRBV5-1 to TRBJ2-3; 8 bases line up with TRBD2. V dropped 3 bases and J dropped 3; count of bases not matched to a gene: 3. Germline-derived CDR1 and CDR2 are SGHRS and YFSETQ. This CDR3 has 14 amino acids. For the CDR3, the DNA is TGCGCCAGCAGCTCCACGGGGGGGACAGATACGCAGTATTTT. The encoded protein is CASSSTGGTDTQYF.

This chain links TRBV5-4 with TRBJ2-7, with 8 bases that match TRBD1. This CDR3 region has 15 residues. V was clipped by 4 bases and J by 2 bases; unmatched bases: 8. Germline-derived CDR1 and CDR2 are SGHNT and YYREEE (reference sequence). CDR3 coding DNA: TGTGCCAGCAGCCGCGGGCGGACAGGGACCTACGAGCAGTACTTC. It specifies CASSRGRTGTYEQYF. Complete variable domain (other parts from reference TRBV5-4 and TRBJ2-7): ETGVTQSPTHLIKTRGQQVTLRCSSQSGHNTVSWYQQALGQGPQFIFQYYREEENGRGNFPPRFSGLQFPNYSSELNVNALELDDSALYLCASSRGRTGTYEQYFGPGTRLTVT.

This clone was seen once. V usage is TRBV5-6 and J usage is TRBJ2-1; D is undetermined. Germline V lookup: CDR1 SGHDT, CDR2 YYEEEE. The CDR3 extends over 12 amino acids. The V and J ends lost 6 bases and 0 bases respectively, with 4 bases between them. The CDR3 loop reads CASIGSYNEQFF. In DNA, the CDR3 is TGTGCCAGCATTGGCTCCTACAATGAGCAGTTCTTC.

The genes are TRBV5-4 and TRBJ1-1; TRBD1 matches at 8 bases. With V trimmed by 3 bases and J by 1 base, 2 bases remained unmatched. There are 14 residues in the CDR3. Looked up from germline, CDR1 is SGHNT and CDR2 is YYREEE (reference sequence). CDR3 in DNA: TGTGCCAGCAGCTCCGGGACAGGGAACACTGAAGCTTTCTTT. It is translated as CASSSGTGNTEAFF.

The chain links TRBV5-1 to TRBJ2-7, with a tentative D call TRBD1 (5 bases). V lost 4 bases, J lost 5 bases, and 16 bases lay in between. The CDR3 has 14 amino acids. The V gene's germline CDR1 is SGHRS and CDR2 YFSETQ. CDR3 DNA sequence: TGCGCCAGCAGCCTAGGACAATTATACAACGAGCAGTACTTC. Its translation: CASSLGQLYNEQYF.

This clone was found a few times. The V and J genes are TRBV5-4 and TRBJ1-1, with 7 positions matching TRBD1. There are 14 residues in the CDR3. The trim removed 4 bases at V and 1 base at J, leaving 4 bases unmatched. Germline lookup yields CDR1 SGHNT and CDR2 YYREEE (reference sequence). Here the CDR3 DNA reads TGTGCCAGCAGCCCCAGGGGGGAGAACACTGAAGCTTTCTTT. As protein: CASSPRGENTEAFF.

This chain uses TRBV2 with TRBJ2-3; D is possibly TRBD1 or TRBD2 (7 bases each). Trimming stripped 10 bases from V and 2 bases from J, with 22 bases between. The CDR3 runs to 16 residues. Germline V gives CDR1 SNHLY, CDR2 FYNNEI. The CDR3 spells CATSREGAGNTDTQYF. The CDR3 nucleotides are TGTGCCACCTCGAGGGAGGGGGCTGGGAACACAGATACGCAGTATTTT.

The gene calls are TRBV7-3 and TRBJ2-3; D call uncertain. In germline, CDR1 is SGHTA, CDR2 FQGTGA. The length of the CDR3 is 15 residues. V lost 1 base, J lost 5 bases, and 13 bases lay in between. Written as DNA, the CDR3 is TGTGCCAGCAGCTTAATCGGGTTATCGGGAGATACGCAGTATTTT. Protein: CASSLIGLSGDTQYF.

About this clone: Different DNA sequences within this sample yield the same CDR3. The rearrangement joins TRBV11-2 to TRBJ1-1; D gene ambiguous. The CDR3 contains 13 residues. Germline V gives CDR1 SGHAT, CDR2 FQNNGV. Deletions cut 1 base from V and 2 bases from J, with 5 bases between. The CDR3 nucleotides read TGTGCCAGCAGCTTAGGTCTAAACACTGAAGCTTTCTTT. Encoded protein: CASSLGLNTEAFF.

The chain joins TRBV19 to TRBJ2-1; 8 nucleotides match TRBD2. The CDR3 contains 17 residues. Per germline, CDR1 LNHDA and CDR2 SQIVND (reference sequence). V lost 4 bases to trimming and J lost 0 bases; unmatched junction nucleotides: 8. The CDR3 DNA follows: TGTGCCAGTAGTAGAGGGCTAGCGGGCGGCTCCTACAATGAGCAGTTCTTC. Encoded protein: CASSRGLAGGSYNEQFF. The full variable domain, rest sourced from reference TRBV19 and TRBJ2-1, is DGGITQSPKYLFRKEGQNVTLSCEQNLNHDAMYWYRQDPGQGLRLIYYSQIVNDFQKGDIAEGYSVSREKKESFPLTVTSAQKNPTAFYLCASSRGLAGGSYNEQFFGPGTRLTVL.

V usage is TRBV11-1 and J usage is TRBJ2-2, with D unresolved. Germline-derived CDR1 and CDR2 are SGHAT and FQDESV (reference sequence). Trimming removed 3 bases at V and 6 bases at J, with 5 bases between. This CDR3 contains 12 residues. CDR3 amino acids: CASSFIPGELFF. The CDR3 DNA sequence: TGTGCCAGCAGCTTTATCCCCGGGGAGCTGTTTTTT.

The chain links TRBV10-2 to TRBJ2-3; TRBD2 matches 7 bases. V shed 2 bases and J 6 bases; nucleotides not matched to a gene: 11. This CDR3 contains 16 residues. Germline CDR1 reads WSHSY; CDR2 reads SAAADI. The CDR3 DNA is TGCGCCAGCAGTGAGGTCTTGTGGCGGGGGAGGGATACGCAGTATTTT. Its translation is CASSEVLWRGRDTQYF.

The CDR3 DNA reads TGTGCCAGCAGAATGACCATTGGACTAGCGGAATACGAGCAGTACTTC. This sequence encodes CASRMTIGLAEYEQYF. The V call is TRBV4-2, the J call TRBJ2-7, with TRBD2 matching 10 bases. CDR3 length: 16 residues. Germline V gene lookup returns CDR1 LGHNA and CDR2 YNFKEQ. V lost 6 bases to trimming and J lost 4 bases; unmatched junction nucleotides: 12.

This rearrangement joins TRBV25-1 to TRBJ1-4; no definite D call. CDR3 length: 16 residues. The germline CDR1 and CDR2 sequences are MGHDK and SYGVNS. V was clipped by 7 bases and J by 0 bases, with 15 bases between them. Here the CDR3 reads CASTPPARATNEKLFF. The DNA of the CDR3 is TGTGCCAGCACCCCTCCCGCCAGAGCAACTAATGAAAAACTGTTTTTT.

The chain couples TRBV2 to TRBJ2-1; 13 bases map to TRBD2. Per the germline V gene, CDR1 is SNHLY and CDR2 is FYNNEI. The CDR3 consists of 17 residues. V trimming: 5 bases; J trimming: 10 bases; junction bases outside the gene matches: 14. CDR3 DNA sequence: TGTGCCAGCAGTAAAAGTCGACTAGCGGGAGGCCCCGGGGAGCAGTTCTTC. Protein sequence: CASSKSRLAGGPGEQFF.

The rearrangement links TRBV6-6 to TRBJ1-1, with D possibly TRBD1 on 5 matching bases. This CDR3 has 12 residues. Germline CDR1 MNHNY, CDR2 SVGAGI (reference sequence). The ends were cut back, 5 bases at V and 5 bases at J, with 9 bases in the middle. In DNA form, the CDR3 reads TGTGCCAGCAGTGACCGGACAACTGAAGCTTTCTTT. This encodes CASSDRTTEAFF.

The chain recombines TRBV5-1 with TRBJ2-1, with D uncertain. V was pared by 1 base and J by 6 bases, with 8 bases between. Germline-derived CDR1 and CDR2 are SGHRS and YFSETQ. This CDR3 region has 13 residues. CDR3 bases: TGCGCCAGCAGCTTGCCTGAATTCAATGAGCAGTTCTTC. Translation gives CASSLPEFNEQFF. The full variable domain, with the rest looked up from reference TRBV5-1 and TRBJ2-1, is KAGVTQTPRYLIKTRGQQVTLSCSPISGHRSVSWYQQTPGQGLQFLFEYFSETQRNKGNFPGRFSGRQFSNSRSEMNVSTLELGDSALYLCASSLPEFNEQFFGPGTRLTVL.

V is TRBV25-1 and J is TRBJ2-5; D unclear. V lost 2 bases, J lost 5 bases, and 12 bases lay in between. Germline V CDR1 and CDR2: MGHDK, SYGVNS. The CDR3 runs to 14 residues. The CDR3 DNA is TGTGCCAGCAGTGAAGTTAAAACATTTGAGACCCAGTACTTC. Translated, it gives CASSEVKTFETQYF.

The table lists this clone with a count of one. The V gene is TRBV5-5, the J gene TRBJ1-4; D ambiguous. From germline, CDR1 is SGHKS and CDR2 YYEKEE (reference sequence). Trimming stripped 0 bases from V and 13 bases from J, with 10 bases between. CDR3 length: 12 amino acids. The CDR3 region has the DNA TGTGCCAGCAGCTTGGAAGTAGGGAGACTGTTTTTT. Translating it yields CASSLEVGRLFF.

The chain employs TRBV5-1 and TRBJ2-7; 7 positions match TRBD1. With 4 bases clipped from V and 4 bases from J, the junction kept 8 bases outside the gene matches. Germline loops: CDR1 SGHRS, CDR2 YFSETQ. There are 14 residues in the CDR3. CDR3 residues: CASSRWGTEYEQYF. CDR3 bases: TGCGCCAGCAGCCGGTGGGGGACAGAGTACGAGCAGTACTTC.

This chain uses TRBV6-1 with TRBJ2-5; TRBD2 matches at 14 bases. From germline, CDR1 is MNHNS and CDR2 SASEGT. J was trimmed by 5 bases and V by 7 bases; bases with no gene match: 6. CDR3 length equals 15 residues. CDR3 residues: CASTSGLAGEETQYF. The CDR3 DNA reads TGTGCCAGCACCTCGGGACTAGCGGGAGAGGAGACCCAGTACTTC.

The V call is TRBV7-8, the J call TRBJ2-6; tentatively, D is TRBD2 (5 bases). The V and J ends lost 2 bases and 1 base respectively, with 12 bases between them. The CDR3 has 17 residues. CDR1 SGHVS and CDR2 FQNEAQ come from the germline V gene. The CDR3 DNA follows: TGTGCCAGCAGCTTACTCGGGGTTACATCTGGGGCCAACGTCCTGACTTTC. This codes for CASSLLGVTSGANVLTF.

A remark on this clone: Other DNA sequences in this specimen translate into the identical CDR3. The chain joins TRBV5-1 to TRBJ1-1; tentative D call: TRBD1 (5 bases). The CDR3 runs 14 residues. V was cut by 4 bases and J by 0 bases, with 10 bases left in between. Looked up from germline, CDR1 is SGHRS and CDR2 is YFSETQ. CDR3 sequence (DNA): TGCGCCAGCAGCGGGACGGCAATGAACACTGAAGCTTTCTTT. It is translated as CASSGTAMNTEAFF.